Below are 13 T cell receptor beta chains sequenced from a single sample in a study of graft-versus-host responses after intestinal transplantation. TCRdb keeps only in-frame clones here, not all; method: immunoSEQ multiplex PCR. This sample yields roughly 120,000 clones, of which 93% are seen a single time; under 1.5% belongs to the top ten. Which antigens these TCRs recognize remains unknown. The starting material was unstimulated CD8+ T cells sorted from spleen or lymph node cells, obtained before transplant. The receptors were gathered from a human donor who was the organ donor for an intestinal transplant.

The chain employs TRBV30 and TRBJ1-3; D unresolved. V shed 5 bases and J shed 7 bases, with 12 bases lying between them. Per the germline V gene, CDR1 is GTSNPN and CDR2 is SVGIG (reference sequence). The CDR3 runs to 12 residues. Here the CDR3 reads CAWGEVGNTIYF. Written as DNA, the CDR3 is TGTGCCTGGGGGGAAGTGGGGAACACCATATATTTT.

This clone was recorded once. This specimen includes other DNA sequences encoding the same CDR3. The genes are TRBV6-1 and TRBJ2-7, with 9 nucleotides matching TRBD1. Germline V gene data show CDR1 as MNHNS and CDR2 as SASEGT. CDR3 length: 14 residues. V shed 5 bases, J shed 1 base, and the junction held 3 bases outside the gene matches. The CDR3 is CASSLTGGSYEQYF. As DNA, the CDR3 is TGTGCCAGCAGTTTGACAGGGGGGTCCTACGAGCAGTACTTC.

About this clone itself: Distinct nucleotide sequences in the sample also encode this CDR3. The V call is TRBV5-4, the J call TRBJ1-4, with D possibly being TRBD1 (5 bases). This CDR3 spans 14 amino acids. In germline, CDR1 is SGHNT, CDR2 YYREEE (reference sequence). Deletions cut 0 bases from V and 8 bases from J, with 11 bases between. The CDR3 nucleotides are TGTGCCAGCAGCTTGGAAGGGGTGGGGGAAAAACTGTTTTTT. It yields the protein CASSLEGVGEKLFF. Together with reference TRBV5-4 and TRBJ1-4, the CDR3 gives the full variable domain: ETGVTQSPTHLIKTRGQQVTLRCSSQSGHNTVSWYQQALGQGPQFIFQYYREEENGRGNFPPRFSGLQFPNYSSELNVNALELDDSALYLCASSLEGVGEKLFFGSGTQLSVL.

This sequence joins TRBV6-4 and TRBJ1-1; D gene unclear. The length of the CDR3 is 14 residues. V lost 2 bases to trimming and J lost 6 bases, with 13 bases between them. In germline, CDR1 is MRHNA, CDR2 SNTAGT. The CDR3 spells CASSDSRIDAEAFF. Written as DNA, the CDR3 is TGTGCCAGCAGTGACAGTAGAATAGACGCTGAAGCTTTCTTT.

The CDR3 coding sequence is TGTGCCAGCAGTTCCCTAGCGGGAGGTAGGTTTCCGGGAGAGCAGTACTTC. As protein: CASSSLAGGRFPGEQYF. The chain links TRBV13 to TRBJ2-7; 11 bases line up with TRBD2. The germline gives CDR1 PRHDT, CDR2 FYEKMQ (reference sequence). CDR3 length: 17 amino acids. Germline trimming cut 6 bases from V and 7 bases from J; bases unmatched to any gene: 17.

The DNA for the CDR3 is TGTGCCAGCAGTGGGACGCATATTCAGTACTTC. Translating it yields CASSGTHIQYF. The genes are TRBV28 and TRBJ2-4; either TRBD1 or TRBD2 may supply D (5 bases each). From germline, CDR1 is MDHEN and CDR2 SYDVKM. Trimming removed 5 bases at V and 10 bases at J, with 9 bases between. The CDR3 length is 11 residues.

This chain's CDR3 is CASSLSAGGLETQYF. CDR3 sequence (DNA): TGTGCCAGCAGTTTATCGGCAGGGGGCCTTGAGACCCAGTACTTC. The V call is TRBV27, the J call TRBJ2-5; 8 bases are a match to TRBD1. CDR3 size: 15 residues. The V gene's germline CDR1 is MNHEY and CDR2 SMNVEV (reference sequence). V lost 0 bases to trimming and J lost 5 bases; unmatched junction nucleotides: 5.

J is TRBJ1-2 and V is TRBV9; D may be TRBD1 (5 bases). This CDR3 comprises 13 residues. V dropped 3 bases and J dropped 8 bases, with 14 bases sitting between them. Looked up from germline, CDR1 is SGDLS and CDR2 is YYNGEE. The CDR3 region is CASSGGVHRGYTF. In nucleotides, the CDR3 is TGTGCCAGCAGCGGGGGGGTCCATCGCGGCTACACCTTC.

The chain recombines TRBV4-3 with TRBJ2-7, with D possibly TRBD2 on 7 matching bases. The CDR3 loop spans 14 amino acids. From germline, CDR1 is LGHNA and CDR2 YSLEER. Trimming left V 3 bases short and J 9 bases short, with 18 bases between. The CDR3 bases are TGCGCCAGCAGCCAGTCCCCCGGGGGGCAAGGGCAGTACTTC. Translating gives CASSQSPGGQGQYF.

J is TRBJ2-1 and V is TRBV30, with 7 bases matching TRBD1. Looked up from germline, CDR1 is GTSNPN and CDR2 is SVGIG (reference sequence). CDR3 length: 13 amino acids. J lost 7 bases, V lost 7 bases, and 10 bases had no gene match. Here the CDR3 DNA reads TGTGCCTCCGACAGGGTGGAAGGGAATGAGCAGTTCTTC. The encoded protein is CASDRVEGNEQFF.

The rearrangement uses TRBV6-5 and TRBJ2-1, with D maybe TRBD2 (5 bases). Germline V gene data show CDR1 as MNHEY and CDR2 as SVGAGI. This CDR3 contains 16 residues. The ends were cut back, 0 bases at V and 6 bases at J, with 15 bases in the middle. The CDR3 is CASSYSMSLAGNEQFF. The CDR3 DNA reads as TGTGCCAGCAGTTACTCGATGTCCCTAGCCGGCAATGAGCAGTTCTTC.

In nucleotides, the CDR3 is TGTGCCAGCGTACTAGCGGCTTTCTACAATGAGCAGTTCTTC. Translating gives CASVLAAFYNEQFF. J is TRBJ2-1 and V is TRBV6-1; 8 nucleotides align to TRBD2. J lost 3 bases, V lost 8 bases, and 6 bases had no gene match. In germline, CDR1 is MNHNS, CDR2 SASEGT. The CDR3 is made up of 14 amino acids.

V gene TRBV28 combines with J gene TRBJ2-5; D unclear. V was cut by 3 bases and J by 5 bases, with 7 bases left in between. Per the germline V gene, CDR1 is MDHEN and CDR2 is SYDVKM. The CDR3 contains 12 residues. CDR3 in DNA: TGTGCCAGCAGTTTTAATTGGGAGACCCAGTACTTC. Translation: CASSFNWETQYF.